This T cell receptor (beta chain) was captured in a study of Graves' ophthalmopathy and Graves' hyperthyroidism. At the level of the study: Researchers obtained peripheral blood at initial diagnosis, before any treatment had begun.

This clonotype was detected ten times or more. Amplified TCR beta CDR3 regions were obtained using RNA transcripts as template. HTBI-primed first-round RT-PCR preceded second-round multiplex PCR. Using its own MiXCR run on the multiplex PCR reads, TCRdb lists one record per CDR3 protein. The sample holds about 480,000 distinct CDR3 sequences; roughly 14% are singletons and the top ten take 8% to 10%. The germline V gene has CDR1 SGHTA and CDR2 FQGTGA. V lost 1 base, J lost 2 bases, and 11 bases lay in between. CDR3 length equals 16 residues. Source material: blood. This chain joins TRBV7-3 and TRBJ2-2, with D uncertain. The TCR sequence derives from a woman in her 30s with Graves' ophthalmopathy. The CDR3 DNA sequence: TGTGCCAGCAGCTTAAACCTTGGACCAAACACCGGGGAGCTGTTTTTT. This sequence encodes CASSLNLGPNTGELFF. The full variable domain, completed using reference TRBV7-3 and TRBJ2-2, is GAGVSQTPSNKVTEKGKYVELRCDPISGHTALYWYRQSLGQGPEFLIYFQGTGAADDSGLPNDRFFAVRPEGSVSTLKIQRTERGDSAVYLCASSLNLGPNTGELFFGEGSRLTVL.